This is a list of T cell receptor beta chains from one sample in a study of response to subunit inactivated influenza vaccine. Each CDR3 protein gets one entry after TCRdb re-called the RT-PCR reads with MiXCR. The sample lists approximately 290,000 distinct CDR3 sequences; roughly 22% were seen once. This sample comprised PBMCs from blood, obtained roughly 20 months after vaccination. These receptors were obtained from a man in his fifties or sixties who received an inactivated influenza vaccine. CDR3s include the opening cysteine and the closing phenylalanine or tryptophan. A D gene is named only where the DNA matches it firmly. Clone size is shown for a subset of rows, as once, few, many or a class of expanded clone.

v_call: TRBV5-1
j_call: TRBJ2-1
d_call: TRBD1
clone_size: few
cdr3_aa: CASSSDRAYNEQFF
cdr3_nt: TGCGCCAGCAGCTCAGACAGGGCGTACAATGAGCAGTTCTTC

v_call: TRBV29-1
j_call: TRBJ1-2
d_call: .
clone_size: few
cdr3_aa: CSVEARVRDGYTF
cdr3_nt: TGCAGCGTTGAGGCGAGGGTTCGGGATGGCTACACCTTC

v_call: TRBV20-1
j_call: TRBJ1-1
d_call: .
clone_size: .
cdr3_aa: CSAWTPRMNTEAFF
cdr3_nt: TGCAGTGCCTGGACCCCTAGAATGAACACTGAAGCTTTCTTT

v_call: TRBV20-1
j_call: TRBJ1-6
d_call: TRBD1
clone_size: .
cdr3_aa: CSVRTGTGRNSPLHF
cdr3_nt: TGCAGTGTTCGAACCGGGACAGGGCGAAATTCACCCCTCCACTTT

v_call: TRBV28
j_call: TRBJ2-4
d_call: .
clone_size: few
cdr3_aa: CASSPGQMNLPAKNIQYF
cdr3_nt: TGTGCCAGCAGTCCGGGACAAATGAATTTACCCGCCAAAAACATTCAGTACTTC

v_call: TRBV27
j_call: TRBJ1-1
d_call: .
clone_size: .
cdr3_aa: CASSFGPVGRWDTEAFF
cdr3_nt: TGTGCCAGCAGTTTCGGTCCGGTAGGGAGGTGGGACACTGAAGCTTTCTTT

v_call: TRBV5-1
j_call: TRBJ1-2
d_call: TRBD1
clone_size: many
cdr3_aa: CASSLEGGNYGYTF
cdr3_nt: TGCGCCAGCAGCTTGGAAGGGGGCAACTATGGCTACACCTTC

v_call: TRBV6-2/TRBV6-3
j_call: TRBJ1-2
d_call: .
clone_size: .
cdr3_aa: CASSYSSRMLLYGYTF
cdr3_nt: TGTGCCAGCAGTTACTCGAGCAGGATGCTGCTCTATGGCTACACCTTC

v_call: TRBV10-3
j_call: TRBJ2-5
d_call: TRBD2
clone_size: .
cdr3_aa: CAISDPGTSQETQYF
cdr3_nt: TGTGCCATCAGTGATCCCGGGACTAGCCAAGAGACCCAGTACTTC

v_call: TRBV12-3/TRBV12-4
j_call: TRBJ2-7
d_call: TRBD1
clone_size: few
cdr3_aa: CASSKGASYEQYF
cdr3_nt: TGTGCCAGCAGTAAGGGGGCGTCCTACGAGCAGTACTTC

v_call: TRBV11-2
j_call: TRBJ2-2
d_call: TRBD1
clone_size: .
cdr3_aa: CASSLLDRAGELFF
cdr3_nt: TGTGCCAGCAGCTTGCTCGACAGGGCCGGGGAGCTGTTTTTT

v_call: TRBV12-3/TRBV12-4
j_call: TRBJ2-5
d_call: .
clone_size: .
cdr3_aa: CASSFSTQETQYF
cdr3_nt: TGTGCCAGCAGTTTCTCTACACAAGAGACCCAGTACTTC

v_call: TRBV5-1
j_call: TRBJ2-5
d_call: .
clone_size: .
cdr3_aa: CASSSRPGRLQETQYF
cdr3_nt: TGCGCCAGCAGCTCTCGACCGGGACGGCTACAAGAGACCCAGTACTTC

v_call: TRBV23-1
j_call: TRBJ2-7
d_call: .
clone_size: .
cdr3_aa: CASSQFTGESYEQYF
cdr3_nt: TGCGCCAGCAGTCAATTTACGGGAGAGTCCTACGAGCAGTACTTC

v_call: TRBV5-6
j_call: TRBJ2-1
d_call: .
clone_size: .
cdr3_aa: CASSPRGIYEQFF
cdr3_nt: TGTGCCAGCAGCCCCCGGGGCATCTATGAGCAGTTCTTC

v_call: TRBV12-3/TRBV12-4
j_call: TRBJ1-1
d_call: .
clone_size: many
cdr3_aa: CASSFFGGNTEAFF
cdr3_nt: TGTGCCAGCAGTTTTTTTGGGGGCAACACTGAAGCTTTCTTT

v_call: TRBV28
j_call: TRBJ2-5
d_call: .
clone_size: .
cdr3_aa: CASKSETQYF
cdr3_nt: TGTGCCAGCAAGTCGGAGACCCAGTACTTC

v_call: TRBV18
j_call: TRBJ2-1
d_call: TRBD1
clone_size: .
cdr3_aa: CASSPPRDSVGEQFF
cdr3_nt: TGTGCCAGCTCACCACCCCGGGACAGCGTGGGTGAGCAGTTCTTC